These 32 T cell receptor beta chains came from one sample sequenced in a study of T cell responses to AZD1222 COVID-19 vaccine. Assay: immunoSEQ multiplex PCR; the TCRdb copy retains only in-frame clones and omits some. Of 78,000 or so clones in the sample, about 91% were seen once. The material sequenced was peripheral blood, taken on day 0 of AZD1222 vaccination. These receptors were collected from an adult in good health.

The chain links TRBV5-8 to TRBJ2-5, with D perhaps given as TRBD1 or TRBD2 (6 bases each). The CDR3 runs 14 residues. CDR1 is SGHTS and CDR2 is YDEGEE in the germline V gene. V was pared by 1 base and J by 5 bases, with 12 bases between. CDR3 sequence reads: CASSLWGARETQYF. CDR3 nucleotides: TGTGCCAGCAGCTTGTGGGGGGCGCGTGAGACCCAGTACTTC.

The chain recombines TRBV4-3 with TRBJ1-2; 8 bases are shared with TRBD1. The V segment lost 0 bases and the J segment 6 bases; nucleotides outside the gene matches: 9. The CDR3 runs 16 residues. Germline CDR1 LGHNA, CDR2 YSLEER. The DNA for the CDR3 is TGCGCCAGCAGCCAAGAATGGGTGGGGACAGGAGATGGCTACACCTTC. Its protein product is CASSQEWVGTGDGYTF.

The J gene is TRBJ2-7, the V gene TRBV14; D may be TRBD2 (6 bases). Germline V gene data show CDR1 as SGHDN and CDR2 as FVKESK. The CDR3 is made up of 14 amino acids. V gave up 0 bases and J gave up 2 bases, with 8 bases separating them. Here the CDR3 DNA reads TGTGCCAGCAGCCAAGAAGGAGGGACCTACGAGCAGTACTTC. Translation gives CASSQEGGTYEQYF. Combining the CDR3 with reference TRBV14 and TRBJ2-7 gives the whole variable domain EAGVTQFPSHSVIEKGQTVTLRCDPISGHDNLYWYRRVMGKEIKFLLHFVKESKQDESGMPNNRFLAERTGGTYSTLKVQPAELEDSGVYFCASSQEGGTYEQYFGPGTRLTVT.

This clone was counted once. The chain has TRBV7-9 and TRBJ2-7; D is undetermined. Germline CDR1 and CDR2: SEHNR and FQNEAQ (reference sequence). The V end was cut by 3 bases, the J end by 6 bases, with 6 bases between. There are 11 residues in the CDR3. Written as DNA, the CDR3 is TGTGCCAGCAGCTTTGGCGGCGAGCAGTACTTC. Protein: CASSFGGEQYF.

The chain recombines TRBV5-6 with TRBJ2-5, with TRBD1 identical over 9 bases. The CDR3 sequence is 14 residues long. Germline trimming cut 4 bases from V and 4 bases from J; bases unmatched to any gene: 5. The germline gives CDR1 SGHDT, CDR2 YYEEEE. CDR3 nucleotide sequence: TGTGCCAGCAGCACCAGGACAGGGGTAGAGACCCAGTACTTC. Translation gives CASSTRTGVETQYF.

This clone occurred once. V usage is TRBV30 and J usage is TRBJ2-1, with 7 bases lining up with TRBD2. This CDR3 is built from 15 residues. The V gene's germline CDR1 is GTSNPN and CDR2 SVGIG (reference sequence). V shed 0 bases and J 4 bases; nucleotides not matched to a gene: 6. CDR3 nucleotide sequence: TGTGCCTGGAGTGTGGGGCTAGCGGAGTACAATGAGCAGTTCTTC. It is translated as CAWSVGLAEYNEQFF.

V and J are TRBV7-9 and TRBJ2-5, with TRBD1 matching 9 bases. The germline gives CDR1 SEHNR, CDR2 FQNEAQ (reference sequence). The CDR3 has 15 residues. V lost 3 bases to trimming and J lost 3 bases; unmatched junction nucleotides: 5. CDR3 loop: CASSFVGQGKETQYF. For the CDR3, the DNA is TGTGCCAGCAGCTTTGTGGGACAGGGCAAAGAGACCCAGTACTTC.

The genes are TRBV9 and TRBJ1-5; perhaps TRBD1 as D (6 bases). The CDR3 is 14 amino acids. Germline-derived CDR1 and CDR2 are SGDLS and YYNGEE. Trimming stripped 3 bases from V and 4 bases from J, with 11 bases between. The CDR3, as DNA: TGTGCCAGCAGCGCAGGGGTAGGAAATCAGCCCCAGCATTTT. Its protein is CASSAGVGNQPQHF.

The chain joins TRBV28 to TRBJ2-3, with unresolved D. The ends were cut back, 2 bases at V and 4 bases at J, with 4 bases in the middle. CDR1 is MDHEN and CDR2 is SYDVKM in the germline V gene. CDR3 size: 12 residues. This CDR3 is CASSLNSDTQYF. The CDR3 region has the DNA TGTGCCAGCAGTTTAAACTCAGATACGCAGTATTTT.

The chain links TRBV15 to TRBJ1-1; D gene unclear. Looked up from germline, CDR1 is LNHNV and CDR2 is YYDKDF (reference sequence). This CDR3 is built from 14 residues. Trimming left V 4 bases short and J 1 base short, with 10 bases between. The chain's CDR3 is CATSTGSRNTEAFF. In nucleotides, the CDR3 is TGTGCCACCAGCACCGGGAGTCGGAACACTGAAGCTTTCTTT.

This chain links TRBV28 with TRBJ1-4, with TRBD1 identical over 10 bases. The germline CDR1 and CDR2 sequences are MDHEN and SYDVKM. There are 15 residues in the CDR3. The V segment lost 4 bases and the J segment 8 bases; nucleotides outside the gene matches: 7. The CDR3 here is CASSWDRGVLEKLFF. As DNA, the CDR3 is TGTGCCAGCAGTTGGGACAGGGGAGTGTTGGAAAAACTGTTTTTT.

The V call is TRBV28, the J call TRBJ2-5, with 12 bases fitting TRBD2. The V gene's germline CDR1 is MDHEN and CDR2 SYDVKM. The V segment lost 6 bases and the J segment 4 bases; nucleotides outside the gene matches: 0. This CDR3 comprises 13 residues. CDR3 amino acids: CASRTSGGETQYF. Here the CDR3 DNA reads TGTGCCAGCAGGACTAGCGGGGGAGAGACCCAGTACTTC.

The rearrangement links TRBV28 to TRBJ1-1; D is ambiguous. Germline V gene sequence: CDR1 MDHEN, CDR2 SYDVKM. The germline V and J ends were trimmed by 3 bases and 3 bases, with 11 bases remaining between them. This CDR3 region has 14 residues. The CDR3 region has the DNA TGTGCCAGCAGTTTCCGGTTAGCGGACACTGAAGCTTTCTTT. Its translation: CASSFRLADTEAFF.

This clone occurred a few times. The chain couples TRBV7-9 to TRBJ2-2; 7 bases are shared with TRBD1. This CDR3 comprises 17 residues. The germline gives CDR1 SEHNR, CDR2 FQNEAQ (reference sequence). The V segment lost 3 bases and the J segment 0 bases; nucleotides outside the gene matches: 7. CDR3 sequence reads: CASSFGQEISNTGELFF. CDR3 nucleotides: TGTGCCAGCAGCTTTGGACAGGAAATATCGAACACCGGGGAGCTGTTTTTT. Variable domain in full (rest from reference TRBV7-9 and TRBJ2-2): DTGVSQNPRHKITKRGQNVTFRCDPISEHNRLYWYRQTLGQGPEFLTYFQNEAQLEKSRLLSDRFSAERPKGSFSTLEIQRTEQGDSAMYLCASSFGQEISNTGELFFGEGSRLTVL.

The chain combines TRBV6-5 with TRBJ2-1, with D perhaps matching TRBD1 (6 bases). Trimming left V 6 bases short and J 0 bases short, with 12 bases between. The CDR3 consists of 15 residues. Germline V gene lookup returns CDR1 MNHEY and CDR2 SVGAGI. CDR3 loop: CASRTTGSSYNEQFF. The CDR3 DNA is TGTGCCAGCAGAACAACAGGGAGCTCCTACAATGAGCAGTTCTTC.

The V call is TRBV16, the J call TRBJ1-5; D may be TRBD1 (6 bases). Looked up from germline, CDR1 is KGHSY and CDR2 is FQNENV. V was shortened by 1 base and J by 4 bases, with 11 bases between the two germline ends. CDR3 length: 15 amino acids. The CDR3 spells CASSQLWGANQPQHF. The CDR3 DNA reads as TGTGCCAGCAGCCAATTATGGGGGGCAAATCAGCCCCAGCATTTT.

V usage is TRBV27 and J usage is TRBJ1-6, with D possibly matching TRBD1 (5 bases). The V gene lost 8 bases and the J gene lost 0 bases, with 8 bases spanning the gap. Germline values: CDR1 MNHEY, CDR2 SMNVEV (reference sequence). The CDR3 consists of 14 residues. The CDR3 nucleotides read TGTGCCAGCGGAGACAGCTCCTATAATTCACCCCTCCACTTT. This encodes CASGDSSYNSPLHF.

This clone was seen a handful of times. The chain combines TRBV28 with TRBJ1-6; 11 bases are a match to TRBD1. The CDR3 extends over 15 amino acids. V lost 5 bases and J lost 9; bases outside the gene matches: 6. Germline values: CDR1 MDHEN, CDR2 SYDVKM. DNA of the CDR3: TGTGCCAGCAGTCCCCCGGGACAGGGGGTTTCACCCCTCCACTTT. Protein product: CASSPPGQGVSPLHF.

This sequence joins TRBV5-1 and TRBJ2-7; D assignment may be TRBD1 or TRBD2 (5 bases each). Germline values: CDR1 SGHRS, CDR2 YFSETQ. The germline V and J ends were trimmed by 7 bases and 6 bases, with 14 bases remaining between them. The CDR3 covers 12 residues. The chain's CDR3 is CASSSGAIEQYF. As DNA, the CDR3 is TGCGCCAGCTCCTCCGGGGCGATCGAGCAGTACTTC.

The chain recombines TRBV7-3 with TRBJ2-1; TRBD2 aligns across 9 bases. The CDR3 consists of 15 residues. The trim removed 4 bases at V and 4 bases at J, leaving 5 bases unmatched. The germline V gene has CDR1 SGHTA and CDR2 FQGTGA. The CDR3: CASSSGLARYNEQFF. Written as DNA, the CDR3 is TGTGCCAGCAGCTCAGGACTAGCGAGGTACAATGAGCAGTTCTTC.

The chain recombines TRBV19 with TRBJ1-2, with 9 bases aligning to TRBD1. V trimming: 5 bases; J trimming: 5 bases; junction bases outside the gene matches: 9. The germline V gene has CDR1 LNHDA and CDR2 SQIVND (reference sequence). The CDR3 loop spans 15 amino acids. This chain's CDR3 is CASSLTGGASYGYTF. In DNA form, the CDR3 reads TGTGCCAGTAGTCTAACAGGGGGCGCGAGTTATGGCTACACCTTC.

This chain links TRBV5-8 with TRBJ1-2, with D tentatively TRBD1 (5 bases). V shed 1 base and J shed 1 base, with 8 bases lying between them. The CDR3 spans 14 residues. Germline CDR1 is SGHTS and CDR2 is YDEGEE. The CDR3 DNA is TGTGCCAGCAGCTTGCCGGGGGGTAACTATGGCTACACCTTC. Its protein product is CASSLPGGNYGYTF.

The chain couples TRBV7-2 to TRBJ1-1, with a possible D match to TRBD1 (5 bases). CDR3 size: 14 residues. V lost 7 bases to trimming and J lost 4 bases, with 16 bases between them. In germline, CDR1 is SGHTA, CDR2 FQGNSA. The CDR3 DNA reads as TGTGCCAGCAAGGTGGCAGGGTCTGTCACTGAAGCTTTCTTT. Its translation: CASKVAGSVTEAFF.

The gene calls are TRBV19 and TRBJ2-2; tentatively, D is TRBD1 or TRBD2 (5 bases each). V dropped 3 bases and J dropped 7 bases, with 9 bases sitting between them. This CDR3 contains 13 residues. Germline V gives CDR1 LNHDA, CDR2 SQIVND (reference sequence). In DNA, the CDR3 is TGTGCCAGTAGTATCTGGGGGATCGGGGAGCTGTTTTTT. It translates to CASSIWGIGELFF.

The CDR3 reads CASSRGTGGDEQYF. Here the CDR3 DNA reads TGTGCCAGCAGCCGCGGGACAGGGGGAGACGAGCAGTACTTC. This chain joins TRBV11-3 and TRBJ2-7; 11 positions match TRBD1. V lost 5 bases and J lost 5; bases outside the gene matches: 5. Germline CDR1 and CDR2: SGHNT and YENEEA. The length of the CDR3 is 14 residues. Filled out from reference TRBV11-3 and TRBJ2-7, the complete variable domain reads EAGVVQSPRYKIIEKKQPVAFWCNPISGHNTLYWYLQNLGQGPELLIRYENEEAVDDSQLPKDRFSAERLKGVDSTLKIQPAELGDSAVYLCASSRGTGGDEQYFGPGTRLTVT.

Only one count was recorded for this clone. This chain uses TRBV28 with TRBJ1-5; TRBD1 matches at 9 bases. Germline CDR1 reads MDHEN; CDR2 reads SYDVKM. The length of the CDR3 is 14 residues. J gave up 5 bases and V 6 bases, and 5 bases lay outside the gene matches. CDR3 nucleotide sequence: TGTGCCAGCAGCCGGGACAGGGAGGATCAGCCCCAGCATTTT. Amino acids: CASSRDREDQPQHF.

V is TRBV27 and J is TRBJ1-2; D not resolved. V was pared by 6 bases and J by 8 bases, with 13 bases between. Germline V CDR1 and CDR2: MNHEY, SMNVEV (reference sequence). This CDR3 is built from 12 residues. CDR3 sequence (DNA): TGTGCCAGCAGGGGGAGGAGTTGGGGCTACACCTTC. Its translation is CASRGRSWGYTF.

The chain is built from TRBV5-1 and TRBJ1-1; D is unclear. The CDR3 runs to 12 residues. Trimming took 0 bases from V and 11 from J, leaving 11 bases between them. Germline V gene data show CDR1 as SGHRS and CDR2 as YFSETQ. CDR3 loop: CASSLGGGSAFF. The CDR3 DNA is TGCGCCAGCAGCTTGGGGGGAGGTTCGGCTTTCTTT. Variable domain in full (rest from reference TRBV5-1 and TRBJ1-1): KAGVTQTPRYLIKTRGQQVTLSCSPISGHRSVSWYQQTPGQGLQFLFEYFSETQRNKGNFPGRFSGRQFSNSRSEMNVSTLELGDSALYLCASSLGGGSAFFGQGTRLTVV.

This chain uses TRBV6-5 with TRBJ2-7; no clear D. Germline V lookup: CDR1 MNHEY, CDR2 SVGAGI. The germline V and J ends were trimmed by 0 bases and 2 bases, with 11 bases remaining between them. The CDR3 runs 15 residues. CDR3 nucleotides: TGTGCCAGCAGTTACTCGGGCGGCGAGACCTACGAGCAGTACTTC. Residues: CASSYSGGETYEQYF.

V usage is TRBV7-2 and J usage is TRBJ2-2, with unresolved D. Germline V gene sequence: CDR1 SGHTA, CDR2 FQGNSA. The germline V and J ends were trimmed by 1 base and 7 bases, with 10 bases remaining between them. The CDR3 consists of 14 residues. CDR3 nucleotide sequence: TGTGCCAGCAGCTTAGAAATGGGTATCGGGGAGCTGTTTTTT. Its protein product is CASSLEMGIGELFF.

The CDR3, as DNA: TGTGCCAGCGGACAGGGGAAATCGTTCGGGGAGCTGTTTTTT. Residues: CASGQGKSFGELFF. This chain joins TRBV7-9 and TRBJ2-2, with 9 bases aligning to TRBD1. The germline V gene has CDR1 SEHNR and CDR2 FQNEAQ (reference sequence). This CDR3 spans 14 amino acids. The V and J ends lost 8 bases and 7 bases, in that order; junction bases with no gene match: 8.

The chain joins TRBV2 to TRBJ1-2; 9 nucleotides agree with TRBD1. Trimming took 10 bases from V and 4 from J; bases not matched to a gene: 13. Germline V gene lookup returns CDR1 SNHLY and CDR2 FYNNEI. CDR3 length: 15 amino acids. In DNA, the CDR3 is TGTGCCATCACGAGCTACAGGGGGCAAGGCTATGGCTACACCTTC. Amino acids: CAITSYRGQGYGYTF.